The 17 T cell receptor beta chains in this list originate from one sample, sequenced in a study of post-analysis software for immune sequencing data. Findings and caveats of the study: In patients, TRBV5-6, TRBV5-1 and TRBV20-1 belonged to four or five TRBV segments found more frequently than in controls.

No cognate antigen is known for these TCRs. TCR beta cDNA libraries had unique molecular identifiers. TCRdb reprocessed the PCR reads with MiXCR, giving one entry per CDR3 protein. The profile shows 500,000 to 600,000 distinct CDR3 sequences, 40% to 50% of them singletons. Material: blood. Receptors were obtained from a girl aged 10-17 years with multiple sclerosis.

The chain couples TRBV7-2 to TRBJ1-2, with 11 bases fitting TRBD1. V was clipped by 5 bases and J by 8 bases; unmatched bases: 4. There are 13 residues in the CDR3. Germline CDR1 reads SGHTA; CDR2 reads FQGNSA. The CDR3 region is CASSVGQGAGYTF. DNA for the CDR3: TGTGCCAGCAGCGTCGGACAGGGGGCCGGCTACACCTTC.

The chain couples TRBV5-7 to TRBJ1-1, with D maybe TRBD1 (5 bases). TRBV5-7 is given ORF status, its function remaining uncertain. The V end was cut by 0 bases, the J end by 3 bases, with 15 bases between. The CDR3 extends over 16 amino acids. The CDR3 here is CASSLAGREVDTEAFF. The CDR3, as DNA: TGTGCCAGCAGCTTGGCGGGGCGGGAAGTCGACACTGAAGCTTTCTTT.

The rearrangement links TRBV11-1 to TRBJ2-5, with no clear D. The CDR3 is made up of 15 amino acids. Germline-derived CDR1 and CDR2 are SGHAT and FQDESV (reference sequence). V gave up 2 bases and J gave up 1 base, with 11 bases separating them. The CDR3, as DNA: TGTGCCAGCAGCTTATCAGTGGCTTCCCAAGAGACCCAGTACTTC. This codes for CASSLSVASQETQYF. The entire variable domain, with the rest obtained from reference TRBV11-1 and TRBJ2-5, is as follows: EAEVAQSPRYKITEKSQAVAFWCDPISGHATLYWYRQILGQGPELLVQFQDESVVDDSQLPKDRFSAERLKGVDSTLKIQPAELGDSAMYLCASSLSVASQETQYFGPGTRLLVL.

This clonotype turned up a few times. This sequence joins TRBV6-2 or TRBV6-3 and TRBJ2-7; the D gene could be TRBD1 or TRBD2 (5 bases each). Germline V gene sequence: CDR1 MNHEY, CDR2 SVGEGT. The CDR3 extends over 15 amino acids. The V gene lost 7 bases and the J gene lost 5 bases, with 21 bases spanning the gap. The CDR3 region is CASTTSGRGSHEQYF. In nucleotides, the CDR3 is TGTGCCAGCACGACCTCGGGACGGGGTAGCCACGAGCAGTACTTC.

The rearrangement links TRBV5-5 to TRBJ1-1; 8 bases align to TRBD1. The CDR3 length is 17 residues. With 2 bases clipped from V and 0 bases from J, the junction kept 9 bases outside the gene matches. From germline, CDR1 is SGHKS and CDR2 YYEKEE (reference sequence). In nucleotides, the CDR3 is TGTGCCAGCAGCTTCTGGACAGGGAACATGATGAACACTGAAGCTTTCTTT. Its translation: CASSFWTGNMMNTEAFF.

This clonotype was seen only a few times. The chain links TRBV12-3 or TRBV12-4 to TRBJ2-1, with D perhaps being TRBD1 or TRBD2 (6 bases each). CDR3 length equals 12 residues. Trimming took 5 bases from V and 11 from J, leaving 13 bases between them. CDR3: CASSGGRIQQFF. DNA of the CDR3: TGTGCCAGCAGTGGGGGGCGGATTCAGCAGTTCTTC.

The chain is built from TRBV4-1 and TRBJ2-3, with 9 bases aligning to TRBD2. Germline trimming cut 0 bases from V and 5 bases from J; bases unmatched to any gene: 6. CDR3 length equals 16 residues. CDR1 MGHRA and CDR2 YSYEKL come from the germline V gene. The CDR3 bases are TGCGCCAGCAGCCAAGAGGGCGGGGGGGCCTTAGATACGCAGTATTTT. It specifies CASSQEGGGALDTQYF.

This sequence joins TRBV18 and TRBJ2-5; 11 bases are shared with TRBD1. In germline, CDR1 is KGHSH, CDR2 LQKENI. This CDR3 has 15 amino acids. V lost 0 bases and J lost 4; bases outside the gene matches: 1. CDR3 sequence: CASSPPGTGGETQYF. CDR3 coding DNA: TGTGCCAGCTCACCACCGGGGACAGGGGGAGAGACCCAGTACTTC.

Only a few counts were recorded for this clonotype. The V and J genes are TRBV4-1 and TRBJ2-3, with 11 bases fitting TRBD2. Trimming cost V 4 bases and J 4 bases; bases outside gene matches: 7. Germline CDR1 reads MGHRA; CDR2 reads YSYEKL. The CDR3 has 16 residues. CDR3 DNA sequence: TGCGCCAGCAGCCCAGCCGGGACTAGCGGAGCAGATACGCAGTATTTT. This encodes CASSPAGTSGADTQYF.

This clonotype was detected a few times. The chain recombines TRBV9 with TRBJ2-5; possibly TRBD1 for D (6 bases). Trimming stripped 2 bases from V and 2 bases from J, with 10 bases between. Germline CDR1 is SGDLS and CDR2 is YYNGEE. The CDR3 is 14 amino acids. The CDR3 sequence is CASSVGQRQETQYF. The CDR3, as DNA: TGTGCCAGCAGCGTCGGACAGCGGCAAGAGACCCAGTACTTC.

The genes are TRBV20-1 and TRBJ2-3; TRBD2 matches 8 bases. CDR1 and CDR2 (germline): DFQATT, SNEGSKA (reference sequence). The V segment lost 0 bases and the J segment 4 bases; nucleotides outside the gene matches: 3. The CDR3 covers 14 residues. CDR3 region: CSARESGSADTQYF. The CDR3 nucleotides are TGCAGTGCTAGAGAGAGCGGGAGCGCAGATACGCAGTATTTT.

The rearrangement uses TRBV6-5 and TRBJ2-1; 9 bases line up with TRBD2. The trim removed 7 bases at V and 3 bases at J, leaving 7 bases unmatched. Germline V lookup: CDR1 MNHEY, CDR2 SVGAGI. The CDR3 has 15 amino acids. As DNA, the CDR3 is TGTGCCAGCACCCAAGGCGGGGGGGGCTACAATGAGCAGTTCTTC. Translating gives CASTQGGGGYNEQFF.

This sequence joins TRBV7-2 and TRBJ2-3; 10 positions match TRBD2. With V trimmed by 5 bases and J by 4 bases, 3 bases remained unmatched. The CDR3 runs to 14 residues. Per the germline V gene, CDR1 is SGHTA and CDR2 is FQGNSA. CDR3 nucleotides: TGTGCCAGCAGCCAGACTAGCGGGTCAGATACGCAGTATTTT. As protein: CASSQTSGSDTQYF.

This clonotype was found a few times. V is TRBV4-1 and J is TRBJ1-2; TRBD1 matches 7 bases. Per the germline V gene, CDR1 is MGHRA and CDR2 is YSYEKL. Unmatched junction bases numbered 11, after V lost 1 base and J lost 6 bases. CDR3 length: 16 amino acids. The DNA of the CDR3 is TGCGCCAGCAGCCAAGGAGGGAAGGGGGCAGTGAATGGCTACACCTTC. As protein: CASSQGGKGAVNGYTF.

V gene TRBV20-1 combines with J gene TRBJ2-7, with TRBD1 as a possible D gene (5 bases). Germline V CDR1 and CDR2: DFQATT, SNEGSKA (reference sequence). The CDR3 length is 13 residues. The V end lost 6 bases, the J end lost 3 bases, and 15 bases lay between the germline ends. CDR3: CSAVPGKVYEQYF. CDR3 in DNA: TGCAGTGCCGTGCCAGGGAAGGTCTACGAGCAGTACTTC.

This chain joins TRBV29-1 and TRBJ2-7; 8 bases align to TRBD1. This CDR3 is built from 13 residues. With 1 base clipped from V and 7 bases from J, the junction kept 6 bases outside the gene matches. Germline V gives CDR1 SQVTM, CDR2 ANQGSEA. The CDR3 protein is CSVEGQGSREQYF. In DNA, the CDR3 is TGCAGCGTTGAAGGACAGGGGTCTCGGGAGCAGTACTTC.

The chain has TRBV5-1 and TRBJ2-5; D unclear. CDR1 is SGHRS, CDR2 YFSETQ, per germline. This CDR3 comprises 15 residues. Trimming took off 4 bases at V and 1 base at J, with 14 bases between the two ends. The CDR3 spells CASSTTTGSQETQYF. Here the CDR3 DNA reads TGCGCCAGCAGCACGACGACCGGGTCCCAAGAGACCCAGTACTTC.